This T cell receptor (beta chain) appears in the sequencing data of a study of blood T cell repertoires in COVID-19. The method was immunoSEQ multiplex PCR; TCRdb's version includes in-frame clones alone and lacks a portion of them. The sample consists of roughly 290,000 clones, over 75% of them appearing once. V was cut by 4 bases and J by 5 bases, with 21 bases left in between. The germline V gene encodes CDR1 SNHLY and CDR2 FYNNEI. The CDR3 is 17 residues long. Participant age was about 18 to 100 years, and participants resided in 20 to 30 US areas. The chain has TRBV2 and TRBJ2-1; D perhaps matches TRBD2 (6 bases). The receptor was isolated from a woman aged 30 to 39 who had recovered from COVID-19. Material: PBMCs or T cells enriched from blood (not recorded which). The CDR3 DNA reads as TGTGCCAGCAGTGGGGGACCCGGAGGGACCCATGACAATGAGCAGTTCTTC. Amino acid sequence: CASSGGPGGTHDNEQFF. Supplemented by reference TRBV2 and TRBJ2-1, the full variable domain reads EPEVTQTPSHQVTQMGQEVILRCVPISNHLYFYWYRQILGQKVEFLVSFYNNEISEKSEIFDDQFSVERPDGSNFTLKIRSTKLEDSAMYFCASSGGPGGTHDNEQFFGPGTRLTVL.